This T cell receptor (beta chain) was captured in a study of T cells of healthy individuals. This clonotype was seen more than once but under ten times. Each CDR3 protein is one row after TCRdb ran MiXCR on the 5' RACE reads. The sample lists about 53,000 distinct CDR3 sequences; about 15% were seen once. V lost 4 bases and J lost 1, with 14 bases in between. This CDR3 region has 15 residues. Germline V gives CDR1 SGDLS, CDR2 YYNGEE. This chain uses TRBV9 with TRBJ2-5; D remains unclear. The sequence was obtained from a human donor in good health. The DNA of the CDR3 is TGTGCCAGCAGCTTGAACACGTTACTCCAAGAGACCCAGTACTTC. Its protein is CASSLNTLLQETQYF.